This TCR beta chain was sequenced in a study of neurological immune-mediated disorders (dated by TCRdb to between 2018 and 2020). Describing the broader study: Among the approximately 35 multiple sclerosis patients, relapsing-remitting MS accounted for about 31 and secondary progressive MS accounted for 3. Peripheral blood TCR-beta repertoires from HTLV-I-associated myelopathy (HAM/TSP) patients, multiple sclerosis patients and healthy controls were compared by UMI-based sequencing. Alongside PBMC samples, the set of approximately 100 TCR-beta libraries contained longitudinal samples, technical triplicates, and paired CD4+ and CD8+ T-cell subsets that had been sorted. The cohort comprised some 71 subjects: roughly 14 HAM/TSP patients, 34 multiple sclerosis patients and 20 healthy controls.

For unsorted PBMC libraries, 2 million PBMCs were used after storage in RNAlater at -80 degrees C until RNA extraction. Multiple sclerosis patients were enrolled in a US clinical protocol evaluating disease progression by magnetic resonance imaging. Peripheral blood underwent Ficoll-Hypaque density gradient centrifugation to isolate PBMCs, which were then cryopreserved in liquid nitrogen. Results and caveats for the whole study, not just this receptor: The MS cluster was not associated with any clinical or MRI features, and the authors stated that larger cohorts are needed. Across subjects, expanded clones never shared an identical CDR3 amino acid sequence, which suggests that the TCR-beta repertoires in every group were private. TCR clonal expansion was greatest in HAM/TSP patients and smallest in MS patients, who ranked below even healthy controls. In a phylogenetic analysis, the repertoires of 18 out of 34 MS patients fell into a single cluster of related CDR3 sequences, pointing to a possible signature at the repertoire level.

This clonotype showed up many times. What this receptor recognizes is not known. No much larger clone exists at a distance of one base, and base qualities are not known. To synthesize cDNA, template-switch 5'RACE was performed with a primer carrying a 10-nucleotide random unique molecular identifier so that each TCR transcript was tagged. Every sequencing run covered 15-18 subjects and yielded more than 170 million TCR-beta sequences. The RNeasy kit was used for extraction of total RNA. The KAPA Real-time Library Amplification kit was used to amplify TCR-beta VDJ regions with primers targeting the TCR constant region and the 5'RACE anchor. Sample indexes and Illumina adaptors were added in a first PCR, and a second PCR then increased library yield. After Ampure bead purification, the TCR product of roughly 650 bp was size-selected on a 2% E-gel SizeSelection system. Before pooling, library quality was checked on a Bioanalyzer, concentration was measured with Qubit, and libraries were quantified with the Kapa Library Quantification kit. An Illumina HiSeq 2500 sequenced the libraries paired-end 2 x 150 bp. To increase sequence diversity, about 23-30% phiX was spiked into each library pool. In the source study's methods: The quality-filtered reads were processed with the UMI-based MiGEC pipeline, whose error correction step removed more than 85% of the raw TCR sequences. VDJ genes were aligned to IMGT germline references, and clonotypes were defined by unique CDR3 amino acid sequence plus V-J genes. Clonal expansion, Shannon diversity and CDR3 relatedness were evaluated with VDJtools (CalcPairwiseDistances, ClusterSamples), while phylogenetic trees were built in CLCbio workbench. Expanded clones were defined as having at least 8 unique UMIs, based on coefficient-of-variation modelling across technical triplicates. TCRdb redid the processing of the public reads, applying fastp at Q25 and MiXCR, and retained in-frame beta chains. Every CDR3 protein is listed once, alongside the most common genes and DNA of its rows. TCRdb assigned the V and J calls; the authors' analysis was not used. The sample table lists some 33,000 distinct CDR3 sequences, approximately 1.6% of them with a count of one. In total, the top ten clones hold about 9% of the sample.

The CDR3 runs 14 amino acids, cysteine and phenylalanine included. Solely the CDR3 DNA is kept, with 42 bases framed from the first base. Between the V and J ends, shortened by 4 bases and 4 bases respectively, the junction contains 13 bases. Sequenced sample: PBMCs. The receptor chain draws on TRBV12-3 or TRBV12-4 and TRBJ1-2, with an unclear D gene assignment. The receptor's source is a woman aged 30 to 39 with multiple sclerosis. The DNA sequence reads TGTGCCAGCAGTTCCGACCTATCGGGCTATGGCTACACCTTC. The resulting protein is CASSSDLSGYGYTF.